One sample yielded the 21 T cell receptor beta chains listed below, sequenced in a study of T cell responses to AZD1222 COVID-19 vaccine. Assay: immunoSEQ multiplex PCR; the TCRdb copy retains only in-frame clones and omits some. The sample consists of about 100,000 clones, 85% to 90% of them appearing once. The sample was peripheral blood, taken on day 0 of AZD1222 vaccination. The receptor source for this set is an adult in good health.

The CDR3 nucleotides are TGTGCCACGAAGCGCCTTATAAGCAATGAGCAGTTCTTC. Translation gives CATKRLISNEQFF. This sequence joins TRBV27 and TRBJ2-1; D call uncertain. The CDR3 is 13 residues long. Trimming left V 10 bases short and J 6 bases short, with 16 bases between. The germline CDR1 and CDR2 sequences are MNHEY and SMNVEV (reference sequence).

The chain recombines TRBV30 with TRBJ1-1, with 9 nucleotides matching TRBD1. V was pared by 3 bases and J by 6 bases, with 14 bases of the junction left unmatched. The CDR3 totals 16 residues. Germline V gene sequence: CDR1 GTSNPN, CDR2 SVGIG (reference sequence). This chain's CDR3 is CAWSLSGTGRRAEAFF. CDR3 bases: TGTGCCTGGAGCCTTTCCGGGACAGGGAGAAGGGCTGAAGCTTTCTTT.

The V gene is TRBV6-2 or TRBV6-3, the J gene TRBJ2-5; D is perhaps TRBD2 (6 bases). V lost 5 bases and J 5 bases, leaving 18 bases between the germline ends. CDR1 and CDR2 from the germline V gene are MNHEY and SVGEGT. The CDR3 covers 15 residues. The CDR3 bases are TGTGCCAGCAGTGGGGGGAAGGGCCTCCGGGAGACCCAGTACTTC. Its protein product is CASSGGKGLRETQYF.

The chain links TRBV6-5 to TRBJ2-1; unclear D gene. Germline CDR1 reads MNHEY; CDR2 reads SVGAGI. V was pared by 6 bases and J by 8 bases, with 14 bases between. This CDR3 comprises 13 residues. The CDR3 region has the DNA TGTGCCAGCAGAAAGTTCGGCGTCGATGAGCAGTTCTTC. It codes for CASRKFGVDEQFF.

CDR3: CASSPQRGTRVGEQYF. In nucleotides, the CDR3 is TGTGCCAGCAGCCCCCAGAGGGGGACACGGGTAGGAGAGCAGTACTTC. V gene TRBV5-6 combines with J gene TRBJ2-7; tentative D call: TRBD1 (6 bases). Germline-derived CDR1 and CDR2 are SGHDT and YYEEEE. V lost 4 bases to trimming and J lost 7 bases, with 24 bases between them. The CDR3 has 16 amino acids. The full variable domain, completed using reference TRBV5-6 and TRBJ2-7, is DAGVTQSPTHLIKTRGQQVTLRCSPKSGHDTVSWYQQALGQGPQFIFQYYEEEERQRGNFPDRFSGHQFPNYSSELNVNALLLGDSALYLCASSPQRGTRVGEQYFGPGTRLTVT.

The J gene is TRBJ1-2, the V gene TRBV28; TRBD1 is a possible D gene (6 bases). Trimming left V 7 bases short and J 4 bases short, with 16 bases between. Per the germline V gene, CDR1 is MDHEN and CDR2 is SYDVKM. This CDR3 is 14 amino acids long. CDR3 residues: CASTPEGGGYGYTF. DNA of the CDR3: TGTGCCAGCACCCCGGAGGGGGGCGGCTATGGCTACACCTTC.

This chain joins TRBV10-1 and TRBJ2-1; D not resolved. The CDR3 consists of 11 residues. The germline CDR1 and CDR2 sequences are WNHNN and SYGVQD (reference sequence). Trimming removed 3 bases at V and 6 bases at J, with 3 bases between. CDR3 DNA sequence: TGCGCCAGCAGTGACAGCAATGAGCAGTTCTTC. Protein product: CASSDSNEQFF.

The CDR3 coding sequence is TGTGCCAGCAGCTTGGCCAGGGGGCATAATGAGCAGTTCTTC. This codes for CASSLARGHNEQFF. The rearrangement joins TRBV5-6 to TRBJ2-1, with 8 bases lining up with TRBD1. Germline values: CDR1 SGHDT, CDR2 YYEEEE. This CDR3 has 14 residues. Losses at the gene ends were 0 bases for V and 7 bases for J; bases not matched to a gene: 3.

This clone has just a few counts. This sequence joins TRBV6-5 and TRBJ1-1; D not resolved. V was pared by 5 bases and J by 1 base, with 11 bases between. This CDR3 comprises 14 residues. CDR1 is MNHEY, CDR2 SVGAGI, per germline. CDR3 DNA sequence: TGTGCCAGCAGTCCCCTGGGCCGGAACACTGAAGCTTTCTTT. Translated, it gives CASSPLGRNTEAFF.

V is TRBV11-3 and J is TRBJ2-1; TRBD2 matches 9 bases. The CDR3 is 15 residues long. Germline V gene sequence: CDR1 SGHNT, CDR2 YENEEA. Germline trimming cut 5 bases from V and 0 bases from J; bases unmatched to any gene: 2. The CDR3 nucleotides are TGTGCCAGCAGCAGCGGGGGGAGCTCCTACAATGAGCAGTTCTTC. The encoded protein is CASSSGGSSYNEQFF.

This clone was detected a few times. The chain recombines TRBV7-2 with TRBJ1-6; D is perhaps TRBD1 (5 bases). This CDR3 comprises 14 residues. Germline CDR1 and CDR2: SGHTA and FQGNSA. V was pared by 2 bases and J by 7 bases, with 9 bases between. The CDR3 DNA sequence: TGTGCCAGCAGCTTACAGGGTAGCAATTCACCCCTCCACTTT. Protein sequence: CASSLQGSNSPLHF. Full variable domain (rest looked up from reference TRBV7-2 and TRBJ1-6): GAGVSQSPSNKVTEKGKDVELRCDPISGHTALYWYRQSLGQGLEFLIYFQGNSAPDKSGLPSDRFSAERTGGSVSTLTIQRTQQEDSAVYLCASSLQGSNSPLHFGNGTRLTVT.

The chain uses TRBV3-1 (or the pseudogene TRBV3-2) and TRBJ1-1; D perhaps matches TRBD1 (5 bases). Germline V gene sequence: CDR1 LGHDT, CDR2 YNNKEL (reference sequence). The CDR3 runs to 14 residues. V lost 1 base to trimming and J lost 0 bases, with 6 bases between them. CDR3 DNA sequence: TGTGCCAGCAGCCAAGGACAGTTGAACACTGAAGCTTTCTTT. Its translation is CASSQGQLNTEAFF.

The V call is TRBV5-1, the J call TRBJ1-4, with 9 positions matching TRBD1. CDR1 SGHRS and CDR2 YFSETQ come from the germline V gene. V lost 3 bases, J lost 5 bases, and 5 bases stayed unmatched. The CDR3 contains 15 residues. The CDR3 nucleotides are TGCGCCAGCAGCTCGACCGGGACAGGGAATGAAAAACTGTTTTTT. It specifies CASSSTGTGNEKLFF.

This chain links TRBV7-3 with TRBJ2-7, with 8 bases fitting TRBD1. Germline trimming cut 1 base from V and 3 bases from J; bases unmatched to any gene: 5. CDR1 SGHTA and CDR2 FQGTGA come from the germline V gene. This CDR3 comprises 15 residues. The CDR3 loop reads CASSLIGQGGYEQYF. In DNA form, the CDR3 reads TGTGCCAGCAGCTTAATAGGACAGGGAGGCTACGAGCAGTACTTC.

The chain recombines TRBV2 with TRBJ2-3, with D uncertain. The V end was cut by 2 bases, the J end by 2 bases, with 5 bases between. Germline values: CDR1 SNHLY, CDR2 FYNNEI. CDR3 length: 13 amino acids. The CDR3 bases are TGTGCCAGCAGTGAACACCCCACAGATACGCAGTATTTT. It codes for CASSEHPTDTQYF. Looking up the rest from reference TRBV2 and TRBJ2-3 gives the full variable domain: EPEVTQTPSHQVTQMGQEVILRCVPISNHLYFYWYRQILGQKVEFLVSFYNNEISEKSEIFDDQFSVERPDGSNFTLKIRSTKLEDSAMYFCASSEHPTDTQYFGPGTRLTVL.

The chain is built from TRBV7-2 and TRBJ2-7; TRBD2 agrees at 13 bases. The CDR3 runs to 17 residues. Germline values: CDR1 SGHTA, CDR2 FQGNSA. Trimming at V came to 0 bases and at J to 3 bases, leaving 5 bases not matched to a gene. CDR3 DNA: TGTGCCAGCAGCTTAGCACAGACTAGCGGGGGGATCTACGAGCAGTACTTC. Residues: CASSLAQTSGGIYEQYF.

The chain links TRBV6-5 to TRBJ1-5; no clear D gene. This CDR3 is built from 14 residues. Germline assignment: CDR1 MNHEY and CDR2 SVGAGI. With 6 bases removed from V and 5 bases from J, the gap between germline ends came to 14 bases. CDR3: CASRMGGPDQPQHF. Here the CDR3 DNA reads TGTGCCAGCAGGATGGGTGGGCCAGATCAGCCCCAGCATTTT.

The CDR3 here is CAASAGQGIGGSYNEQFF. In nucleotides, the CDR3 is TGTGCCGCCTCGGCGGGACAGGGGATCGGAGGGTCCTACAATGAGCAGTTCTTC. The chain is built from TRBV27 and TRBJ2-1; TRBD1 matches 10 bases. The V segment lost 11 bases and the J segment 1 base; nucleotides outside the gene matches: 17. The V gene's germline CDR1 is MNHEY and CDR2 SMNVEV (reference sequence). There are 18 residues in the CDR3.

This CDR3 is CSDEDGDTQYF. The DNA of the CDR3 is TGCAGTGACGAAGACGGAGATACGCAGTATTTT. The chain uses TRBV20-1 and TRBJ2-3; no clear D gene. Trimming cost V 7 bases and J 5 bases, with 10 bases left between them. The CDR3 is 11 amino acids. The germline CDR1 and CDR2 sequences are DFQATT and SNEGSKA (reference sequence).

The rearrangement uses TRBV28 and TRBJ1-1; 9 bases map to TRBD1. J gave up 5 bases and V 6 bases, and 4 bases lay outside the gene matches. This CDR3 has 13 residues. Germline loops: CDR1 MDHEN, CDR2 SYDVKM. The CDR3 nucleotides are TGTGCCAGCAGAGGGGACAGGGAGACTGAAGCTTTCTTT. It codes for CASRGDRETEAFF.

The rearrangement uses TRBV18 and TRBJ2-1, with 11 nucleotides matching TRBD2. CDR1 and CDR2 (germline): KGHSH, LQKENI. This CDR3 comprises 20 residues. V lost 0 bases, J lost 1 base, and 11 bases stayed unmatched. The CDR3 nucleotides read TGTGCCAGCTCACCACCTACTAGCGGGGGACCCGGGGTGTCCTACAATGAGCAGTTCTTC. Its protein product is CASSPPTSGGPGVSYNEQFF.